A selection of T cell receptor beta chains follows, all from one sample in a study of cytomegalovirus exposure and HLA in healthy donors. Clones were read by immunoSEQ multiplex PCR, and TCRdb kept only the in-frame ones, dropping some. Among some 110,000 clones listed, roughly 66% were seen once. Sequencing used PBMCs. These receptors came from a woman younger than 45 in good health and CMV-seronegative. The CDR3 runs from the conserved cysteine through the conserved F or W. The D gene is left open where the match is weak. Rows give clone size only sometimes, using once, few, many, or a class for an expanded clone.

CDR3nt	CDR3aa	d_gene	v_gene	abundance	j_gene
TGCGCCAGCAGCTTTAGTGGGACAGTCTACAATGAGCAGTTCTTC	CASSFSGTVYNEQFF	TRBD1	TRBV5-1	NA	TRBJ2-1
TGTGCCAGCAGCACCACCCAGGGGAGTTTTCAGCCCCAGCATTTT	CASSTTQGSFQPQHF	NA	TRBV7-2	NA	TRBJ1-5
TGTGCCAGCAGTTTATTCCCCACAGGGACAGATACGCAGTATTTT	CASSLFPTGTDTQYF	NA	TRBV27	NA	TRBJ2-3
TGTGCCAGCAGCCCCGGGACAGGGTCGTCGTACGAGCAGTACTTC	CASSPGTGSSYEQYF	TRBD1	TRBV28	NA	TRBJ2-7
TGTGCCAGCAGCCCCAGTTACCATGAAAAACTGTTTTTT	CASSPSYHEKLFF	NA	TRBV7-9	NA	TRBJ1-4
TGCAGCGCCCCCCGTAGCGGGGACAATGAGCAGTTCTTC	CSAPRSGDNEQFF	TRBD2	TRBV29-1	NA	TRBJ2-1
TGTGCCAGCAGTCCGGGGGGGACAGGGGTCTATGGCTACACCTTC	CASSPGGTGVYGYTF	TRBD1	TRBV28	NA	TRBJ1-2
TGTGCCAGCAGACAGGGAAACCAAGAGACCCAGTACTTC	CASRQGNQETQYF	NA	TRBV2	NA	TRBJ2-5
TGTGCCAGCAGCCGCTCCGGGACAGACTACGAGCAGTACTTC	CASSRSGTDYEQYF	TRBD1	TRBV6-1	NA	TRBJ2-7
TGTGCCATCAGTGCAAGGGGTGACAATCAGCCCCAGCATTTT	CAISARGDNQPQHF	NA	TRBV10-3	few	TRBJ1-5
TGTGCCAGCAGTTCGGGACACCTATCTGGAAACACCATATATTTT	CASSSGHLSGNTIYF	NA	TRBV2	NA	TRBJ1-3
TGTGCCAGCAGCCAAGACAGACAAGAGACCCAGTACTTC	CASSQDRQETQYF	NA	TRBV11-2	NA	TRBJ2-5
TGTGCCAGCAGTCCAAACAGGGTGACTAACTATGGCTACACCTTC	CASSPNRVTNYGYTF	NA	TRBV27	NA	TRBJ1-2
TGTGCCAGCAGCCCGTTTAGCACCGGGGAGCTGTTTTTT	CASSPFSTGELFF	NA	TRBV7-3	NA	TRBJ2-2
TGTGCCAGTAGTATTTGGACAGGGATGAACACTGAAGCTTTCTTT	CASSIWTGMNTEAFF	TRBD1	TRBV19	NA	TRBJ1-1
TGTGCCAGCAGTTTATTGCACGTCAGGACAGGGGTTCAGCCCCAGCATTTT	CASSLLHVRTGVQPQHF	TRBD1	TRBV28	few	TRBJ1-5
TGTGCCTGGAGTGTGGGGGGACAGGGGTTGGGCGAGCAGTACTTC	CAWSVGGQGLGEQYF	TRBD1	TRBV30	NA	TRBJ2-7
TGCGCCAGCAGCTTGCACGGGTTCGAAACTGAAGCTTTCTTT	CASSLHGFETEAFF	NA	TRBV5-1	few	TRBJ1-1
TGTGCCGTCCACAAGACAGGGGGCCATGGCTACACCTTC	CAVHKTGGHGYTF	TRBD1	TRBV6-1	NA	TRBJ1-2
TGTGCCTGGAGGGAACAGGGGTTTTTCTATGGCTACACCTTC	CAWREQGFFYGYTF	TRBD1	TRBV30	NA	TRBJ1-2
TGTGCCAGCAGTTTTCAGGGCACCTCCTACGAGCAGTACTTC	CASSFQGTSYEQYF	NA	TRBV28	NA	TRBJ2-7
TGTGCCACCAGTTCGAGAACAGGGGAAGAGACCCAGTACTTC	CATSSRTGEETQYF	TRBD1	TRBV15	few	TRBJ2-5